This T cell receptor beta chain originates from a study of cytomegalovirus exposure and HLA in healthy donors (dated by TCRdb to between 2016 and 2019). With regard to the full study: A later analysis indicated that the roughly 130 validation repertoires were generated on the platform also employed for the 650 to 850 repertoires of the first cohort. The study was designed to test whether signatures of past pathogen exposure could be identified by cataloging public T cell receptors. To predict cytomegalovirus infection status, the study combined high-throughput TCR immunosequencing, statistical association of individual TCRs with disease status, and machine learning. In addition to the first cohort of around 670 subjects, a separate validation cohort of approximately 130 different subjects was used.

The research as a whole found: In the study, around 150 TCR beta chains were listed as associated with cytomegalovirus. The authors suggested that the approach could potentially be generalized to other disease states and immunological phenotypes. A few of the identified cytomegalovirus-associated TCR beta chains were confirmed in vitro to be specific for cytomegalovirus antigens. A later analysis had no HLA typing for the validation cohort, so co-occurrence there was scored across all 130 or so repertoires. Subsequent analysis determined that TCRs grouped into clusters in the first cohort also showed a tendency toward co-occurrence across the 130 or so validation repertoires, and 85% to 95% of cluster scores exceeded 0. The classifier was reported to diagnose cytomegalovirus status with high specificity and sensitivity in both the original cohort and the validation cohort. Across donors, most TCR sequences were observed very rarely, whereas some public TCRs were present in many individuals.

The donors belonged to the validation cohort of over a hundred subjects, which was separate from the roughly 700-subject first cohort. The library was built by means of the immunoSEQ multiplex PCR assay. Turning to the authors' computational methods: A statistical classification framework was built to diagnose cytomegalovirus status from the catalog of TCR beta chain sequences. TCRdb mirrors the immuneACCESS table, restricted to in-frame sequences. Some clones are absent from its copies; in checked studies, under half trace to an unresolved V gene, and the reason for the others is unknown. That table supplies the V and J calls and clone size; D and trimming were determined from the DNA. For this sample there are around 150,000 clones; roughly 91% appear just once. Over 3% of the sample is held by the ten biggest clonotypes. As regards this clone: What this receptor recognizes is not known. Base qualities are not at hand, and no much larger clone is one base apart.

The cysteine opens and the phenylalanine closes a CDR3 of 20 amino acids. CDR3 DNA only is kept here, 60 bases in frame from base 1. CDR1 and CDR2 are read off the germline V gene as SNHLY and FYNNEI. After removal of 6 bases from V and 1 base from J, the junction retains 13 bases not matched to a gene. The chain was built from TRBV2 and TRBJ2-3, and 16 bases in between align with TRBD2. Sequences were obtained from PBMCs. This clonotype was sampled from a young woman in good health and CMV-seropositive. CDR3 sequence: CASSPFLGTSGRAGTDTQYF. The bases are TGTGCCAGCAGCCCCTTTCTAGGGACTAGCGGGAGGGCCGGCACAGATACGCAGTATTTT.